The present entry profiles one T cell receptor (beta chain) with its context. Germline trimming cut 7 bases from V and 7 bases from J; bases unmatched to any gene: 10. Germline-derived CDR1 and CDR2 are LNHDA and SQIVND (reference sequence). This CDR3 region has 15 residues. This record belongs to a study of shared clonotypes between healthy human individuals. Here immunoSEQ multiplex PCR was the method, and the copy in TCRdb shows in-frame clones only, minus some. The profile shows 2 million to 3 million clones, around nine tenths of them singletons. This sequence was found in a man between 18 and 35 years old in good health. Source material: naive CD4+ T cells sorted from blood. Subset of the sample: CD45RA+ positively selected. The chain has TRBV19 and TRBJ2-1; 10 positions agree with TRBD2. CDR3 in amino acids: CASTELAGPFNEQFF. As DNA, the CDR3 is TGTGCCAGTACCGAACTAGCGGGGCCGTTTAATGAGCAGTTCTTC. Full variable domain (outside the CDR3, taken from reference TRBV19 and TRBJ2-1): DGGITQSPKYLFRKEGQNVTLSCEQNLNHDAMYWYRQDPGQGLRLIYYSQIVNDFQKGDIAEGYSVSREKKESFPLTVTSAQKNPTAFYLCASTELAGPFNEQFFGPGTRLTVL.